Included here is one T cell receptor (beta chain) sequence, with context. Its target is unknown. The sample is drawn from a study of T cell responses to AZD1222 COVID-19 vaccine. Study-level results: The peak T cell response came first, and repertoires were sampled only after it.

There are 16 residues in the CDR3. Germline values: CDR1 KGHSH, CDR2 LQKENI. V dropped 3 bases and J dropped 6; count of bases not matched to a gene: 14. The protocol was immunoSEQ multiplex PCR, while the TCRdb copy is restricted to in-frame clones and leaves out a portion. The sample includes roughly 150,000 clones, 90% of them seen just once. Second-dose timings of about 4 or about 12 weeks were pooled. The input for sequencing was peripheral blood, taken 28 days after the second AZD1222 dose. The TCR comes from an adult who received the AZD1222 COVID-19 vaccine. The genes are TRBV18 and TRBJ2-7; TRBD1 agrees at 7 bases. The CDR3 region has the DNA TGTGCCAGCTCACCTTTACCGGGACAGCAAAGGGCCGAGCAGTACTTC. It encodes CASSPLPGQQRAEQYF.